The TCR beta chain under discussion was sequenced for a study of T cell changes during pregnancy in multiple sclerosis. The CDR3 has 16 amino acids. Germline V gene lookup returns CDR1 SGDLS and CDR2 YYNGEE. Trimming removed 0 bases from V and 2 bases from J; junction bases left unmatched: 3. The protocol was immunoSEQ multiplex PCR, while the TCRdb copy is restricted to in-frame clones and leaves out a portion. The table includes about 60,000 clones, roughly 96% detected once. This TCR was sampled from a female donor with multiple sclerosis, enrolled in a pregnancy study. The material was CD8+ T cells from peripheral blood mononuclear cells, obtained after pregnancy. The chain couples TRBV9 to TRBJ2-1; 9 nucleotides match TRBD2. CDR3 region: CASSVAGLAAYNEQFF. The DNA of the CDR3 is TGTGCCAGCAGCGTAGCGGGACTAGCAGCCTACAATGAGCAGTTCTTC.